A selection of T cell receptor beta chains follows, all from one sample in a study of cytotoxic CD8 clonotypes in ibrutinib-treated CLL. Data came from immunoSEQ multiplex PCR; TCRdb stores just in-frame clones and leaves some out. The profile shows some 200,000 clones, about three quarters of them singletons. The sample was PBMCs, taken after 12 months of ibrutinib treatment. The source of these receptors is a human donor with chronic lymphocytic leukemia. Both conserved end residues are part of each CDR3. The order of the fields is D gene, clone size, V gene, J gene, CDR3 DNA, CDR3 protein. D genes are given only for firm matches. Clone size is shown for a subset of rows, as once, few, many or a class of expanded clone.

>-|-|TRBV7-2|TRBJ2-5
TGTGCCAGCAGCACTTCGGGGGGCGGCGCGGAGACCCAGTACTTC
CASSTSGGGAETQYF
>-|-|TRBV5-1|TRBJ2-5
TGCGCCAGCAGCTCCCCCACGGAGCGGACCCAGTACTTC
CASSSPTERTQYF
>-|-|TRBV4-3|TRBJ2-7
TGCGCCAGCAGCCAGGAAGGGGGGAGATCCTACGAGCAGTACTTC
CASSQEGGRSYEQYF
>-|-|TRBV30|TRBJ1-5
TGTGCCTGGAGTACGACCAGGGGAGTTGTGCCCCAGCATTTT
CAWSTTRGVVPQHF
>TRBD1|-|TRBV6-1|TRBJ2-6
TGTGCCATCTCGGACAGGCGTTTTGGGGCCAACGTCCTGACTTTC
CAISDRRFGANVLTF
>TRBD1|-|TRBV7-2|TRBJ2-7
TGTGCCAGCAGCTTAGGTACAGGGGGACACGAGCAGTACTTC
CASSLGTGGHEQYF
>-|-|TRBV7-9|TRBJ1-2
TGTGCCAGCGAGTACAAAAGGGTTGGCTACACCTTC
CASEYKRVGYTF
>TRBD2|-|TRBV5-1|TRBJ2-3
TGCGCCAGCAGCTCCCGGACTAGCCTGCGGGATACGCAGTATTTT
CASSSRTSLRDTQYF
>-|few|TRBV5-1|TRBJ2-5
TGCGCCAGCAGCTTGGACCCCCAAGAGACCCAGTACTTC
CASSLDPQETQYF
>TRBD2|few|TRBV2|TRBJ2-2
TGTGCCAGCAGTGAACGTGAGCGGGGGGACCCGACCGGGGAGCTGTTTTTT
CASSERERGDPTGELFF
>-|few|TRBV5-1|TRBJ1-2
TGCGCCAGCAGCACCCAGACAGATCCACTCGGCTATGGCTACACCTTC
CASSTQTDPLGYGYTF
>-|-|TRBV14|TRBJ2-1
TGTGCCAGCAGCCTGCAGGGGACCCACAATGAGCAGTTCTTC
CASSLQGTHNEQFF
>TRBD2|once|TRBV6-1|TRBJ2-2
TGTGCCAGCAGTGAGACTAGCGGGAGGGTTACCGGGGAGCTGTTTTTT
CASSETSGRVTGELFF
>-|-|TRBV29-1|TRBJ1-1
TGCAGCGCGGAAGTGAACACTGAAGCTTTCTTT
CSAEVNTEAFF
>-|-|TRBV9|TRBJ1-6
TGTGCCAGCAGCTTAGGGACAAATAATTCACCCCTCCACTTT
CASSLGTNNSPLHF
>-|-|TRBV18|TRBJ1-4
TGTGCCAGCTCACCAGGACCCGGGTGGAGTGAAAAACTGTTTTTT
CASSPGPGWSEKLFF
>TRBD2|-|TRBV4-2|TRBJ2-1
TGTGCCAGCAGCCGGACTAGCGGGGATGAGCAGTTCTTC
CASSRTSGDEQFF
>TRBD1|-|TRBV12-5|TRBJ1-5
TGTGCTAGTGGTTTGACCCCCTGGCAGGGGGATCAGCCCCAGCATTTT
CASGLTPWQGDQPQHF
>-|-|TRBV5-5|TRBJ1-2
TGTGCCAGCAGCTTACGGGGAGGGCATGGCTACACCTTC
CASSLRGGHGYTF
>TRBD1|-|TRBV30|TRBJ2-7
TGTGCCTGGAGCCCCGGGACAGGGGGTTACGAGCAGTACTTC
CAWSPGTGGYEQYF
>-|-|TRBV4-1|TRBJ2-7
TGCGCCAGCAGCCAGGAGTGGACAGCCCCCGAGCAGTACTTC
CASSQEWTAPEQYF
>-|-|TRBV6-5|TRBJ1-1
TGTGCCAGCAGCCCCCCCGGGGGCGAGTCTGAAGCTTTCTTT
CASSPPGGESEAFF
>-|few|TRBV7-3|TRBJ2-5
TGTGCCAGCAGCTTTTTTGGGGGCGAGACCCAGTACTTC
CASSFFGGETQYF
>-|few|TRBV6-1|TRBJ1-1
TGTGCCAGCAGTGATCAGGAAAACACTGAAGCTTTCTTT
CASSDQENTEAFF
>-|-|TRBV30|TRBJ2-3
TGTGCCTGGAGTGCTACGAGGGATACGCAGTATTTT
CAWSATRDTQYF
>-|-|TRBV7-9|TRBJ1-1
TGTGCCAGCAGCTTAGCGGGGCGGGAAGCTTTCTTT
CASSLAGREAFF
>-|-|TRBV7-9|TRBJ1-2
TGTGCCAGCTCTGGAGATTCGAACTATGGCTACACCTTC
CASSGDSNYGYTF
>TRBD2|-|TRBV27|TRBJ2-7
TGTGCCAGTGCAGAGGGACTAGCGCTATACGAGCAGTACTTC
CASAEGLALYEQYF
>-|-|TRBV4-1|TRBJ1-5
TGCGCCAGCAGCCAAGATCCGGGGGCAACCCAAGTTCAGCCCCAGCATTTT
CASSQDPGATQVQPQHF
>-|once|TRBV30|TRBJ2-7
TGTGCCTGCCAACGAGGGTACTACTCCTACGAGCAGTACTTC
CACQRGYYSYEQYF
>TRBD2|-|TRBV7-2|TRBJ2-1
TGTGCCAGCAGCCGAGGGGGACTAGCGTTAGAGTTCTTC
CASSRGGLALEFF
>-|-|TRBV27|TRBJ1-2
TGTGCCAGCAGTCCCAGAAGTCGGTATGGCTATGGCTACACCTTC
CASSPRSRYGYGYTF
>-|once|TRBV5-1|TRBJ1-1
TGCGCCAGCAGCTCGACAGGTATCGACACTGAAGCTTTCTTT
CASSSTGIDTEAFF
>-|-|TRBV27|TRBJ1-3
TGTGCCAGCGCGGAGATCTCTGGAAACACCATATATTTT
CASAEISGNTIYF
>-|-|TRBV5-4|TRBJ1-2
TGTGCCAGCAGCGTGGGTTATGGCTACACCTTC
CASSVGYGYTF
>-|-|TRBV13|TRBJ1-3
TGTGCCAGCAGCGTAGGACAGCACTCTGGAAACACCATATATTTT
CASSVGQHSGNTIYF
>TRBD1|few|TRBV27|TRBJ1-5
TGTGCCAGCAAGGAGACAGGGGCGATCAAGCCCCAGCATTTT
CASKETGAIKPQHF
>-|-|TRBV4-2|TRBJ1-4
TGTGCCAGCAGCCAAGATGGCGAAAAACTGTTTTTT
CASSQDGEKLFF
>-|-|TRBV6-5|TRBJ1-2
TGTGCCAGCAGTTACCTGGGGGCGGCTAACTATGGCTACACCTTC
CASSYLGAANYGYTF
>-|-|TRBV13|TRBJ2-3
TGTGCCAGCAGCTTTGTGCTCGGAAAGGGGGCAGATACGCAGTATTTT
CASSFVLGKGADTQYF
>TRBD2|-|TRBV30|TRBJ2-2
TGTGCCTGGAGTTCCATGGGGGTGGGAGGGCCGGCCGGGGAGCTGTTTTTT
CAWSSMGVGGPAGELFF
>-|-|TRBV6-1|TRBJ1-5
TGTGCCAGCCGAGACATGATACATCAGCCCCAGCATTTT
CASRDMIHQPQHF
>TRBD1|-|TRBV6-5|TRBJ1-2
TGTGCCAGCAGTTACCTCCCCCTCCAGGGGGCTGATGGCTACACCTTC
CASSYLPLQGADGYTF
>-|-|TRBV7-9|TRBJ2-7
TGTGCCAGCAGCTTAGTCTCCTACGAGCAGTACTTC
CASSLVSYEQYF
>TRBD1|-|TRBV30|TRBJ1-6
TGTGCCTGGAGTGTACGGGACAGAAAGATTTCACCCCTCCACTTT
CAWSVRDRKISPLHF
>-|-|TRBV18|TRBJ2-7
TGTGCCAGCTCACCACGGACAGATTACGAGCAGTACTTC
CASSPRTDYEQYF